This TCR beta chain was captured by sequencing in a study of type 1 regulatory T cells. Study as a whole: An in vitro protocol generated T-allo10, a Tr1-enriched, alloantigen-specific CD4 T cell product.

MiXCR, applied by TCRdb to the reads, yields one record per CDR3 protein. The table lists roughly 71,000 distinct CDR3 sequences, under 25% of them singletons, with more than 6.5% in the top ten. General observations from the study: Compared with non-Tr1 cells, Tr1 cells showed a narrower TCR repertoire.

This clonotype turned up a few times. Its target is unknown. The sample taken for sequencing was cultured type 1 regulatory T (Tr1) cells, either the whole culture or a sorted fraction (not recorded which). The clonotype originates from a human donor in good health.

DNA of the CDR3: TGCAGTGCTAGTGGTGGGGATCAGCCCCAGCATTTT. Translated, it gives CSASGGDQPQHF. The chain links TRBV20-1 to TRBJ1-5; D is unclear. V lost 3 bases and J lost 5, with 8 bases in between. The CDR3 sequence is 12 residues long. Germline V gene data show CDR1 as DFQATT and CDR2 as SNEGSKA (reference sequence).